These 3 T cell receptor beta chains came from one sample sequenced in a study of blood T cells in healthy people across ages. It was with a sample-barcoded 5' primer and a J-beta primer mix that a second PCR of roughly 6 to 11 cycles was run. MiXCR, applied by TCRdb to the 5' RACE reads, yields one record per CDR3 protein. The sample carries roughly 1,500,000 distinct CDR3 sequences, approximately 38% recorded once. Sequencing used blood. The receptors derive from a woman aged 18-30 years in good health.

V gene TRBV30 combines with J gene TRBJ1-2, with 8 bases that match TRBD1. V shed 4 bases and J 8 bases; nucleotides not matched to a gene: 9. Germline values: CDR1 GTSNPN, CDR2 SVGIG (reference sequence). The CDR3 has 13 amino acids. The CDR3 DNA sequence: TGTGCCTGGAACCTACAGGGGGACGGAGGCTACACCTTC. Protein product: CAWNLQGDGGYTF.

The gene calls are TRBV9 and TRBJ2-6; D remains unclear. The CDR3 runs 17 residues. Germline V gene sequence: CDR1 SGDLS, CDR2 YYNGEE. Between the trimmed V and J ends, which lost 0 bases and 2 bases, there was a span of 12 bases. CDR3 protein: CASSVGFQVPGANVLTF. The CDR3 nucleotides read TGTGCCAGCAGCGTAGGCTTTCAGGTGCCTGGGGCCAACGTCCTGACTTTC.

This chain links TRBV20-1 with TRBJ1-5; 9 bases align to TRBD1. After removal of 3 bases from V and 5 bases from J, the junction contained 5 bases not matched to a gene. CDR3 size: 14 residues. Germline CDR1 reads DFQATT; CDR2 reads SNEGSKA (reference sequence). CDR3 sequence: CSASRTGDYQPQHF. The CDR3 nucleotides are TGCAGTGCTAGTAGGACAGGGGACTATCAGCCCCAGCATTTT.